The rows below give T cell receptor beta chains drawn from one sample of a study of Siglec-9 on CD8 T cells in melanoma. Produced via immunoSEQ multiplex PCR; TCRdb's table is partial and in-frame only. The sample includes about 30,000 clones, 80% of them seen just once. The material sequenced was Siglec-9- CD8+ T cells sorted from blood. The source of these receptors is a human donor in good health. The CDR3 runs from the conserved cysteine through the conserved F or W. The order of the fields is V gene, CDR3 length, J gene, clone size, CDR3 protein. A clone size is listed for some rows: how often the clone was seen (once, few, many), or a class if it is expanded.

V: TRBV29-1; length: 14; J: TRBJ1-1; size: .; CDR3: CSVMGSAMNTEAFF
V: TRBV19; length: 11; J: TRBJ2-1; size: .; CDR3: CASRVGGEQFF
V: TRBV9; length: 15; J: TRBJ2-1; size: .; CDR3: CASSVRQELYNEQFF
V: TRBV27; length: 13; J: TRBJ1-2; size: .; CDR3: CASSFKTGDGYTF
V: TRBV29-1; length: 11; J: TRBJ1-2; size: .; CDR3: CSVETNYGYTF
V: TRBV5-1; length: 15; J: TRBJ1-1; size: few; CDR3: CASSLGGGQVTEAFF
V: TRBV4-1; length: 14; J: TRBJ2-1; size: .; CDR3: CASSQVSGEGGQFF
V: TRBV4-2; length: 12; J: TRBJ2-1; size: .; CDR3: CASSQEGIVQFF
V: TRBV10-3; length: 16; J: TRBJ2-3; size: .; CDR3: CAISASRQGSTDTQYF
V: TRBV7-3; length: 16; J: TRBJ2-1; size: once; CDR3: CASSPTGYFTYNEQFF
V: TRBV27; length: 17; J: TRBJ2-1; size: .; CDR3: CASSLYFLAGYNNEQFF
V: TRBV27; length: 17; J: TRBJ2-1; size: once; CDR3: CASSFFFSLANPNEQFF
V: TRBV11-2; length: 13; J: TRBJ1-1; size: few; CDR3: CASSLMGDTEAFF
V: TRBV5-1; length: 13; J: TRBJ1-2; size: few; CDR3: CASSLRDDYGYTF
V: TRBV7-9; length: 13; J: TRBJ1-1; size: once; CDR3: CASSSPENTEAFF